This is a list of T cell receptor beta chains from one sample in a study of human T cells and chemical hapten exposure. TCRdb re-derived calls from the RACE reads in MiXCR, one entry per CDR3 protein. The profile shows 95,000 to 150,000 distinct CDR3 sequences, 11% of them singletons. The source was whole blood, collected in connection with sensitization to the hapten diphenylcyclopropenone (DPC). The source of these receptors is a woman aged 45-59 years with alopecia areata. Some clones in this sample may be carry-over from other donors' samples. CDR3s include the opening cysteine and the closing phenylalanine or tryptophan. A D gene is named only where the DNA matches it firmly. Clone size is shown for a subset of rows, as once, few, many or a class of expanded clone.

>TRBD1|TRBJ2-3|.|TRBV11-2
CASSPQGVDTQYF
TGTGCCAGCAGCCCACAGGGGGTAGATACGCAGTATTTT
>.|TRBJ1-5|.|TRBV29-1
CSVVTDGSNQPQHF
TGCAGCGTTGTAACGGACGGTAGCAATCAGCCCCAGCATTTT
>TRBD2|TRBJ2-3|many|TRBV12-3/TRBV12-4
CASSRGLAGRTDTQYF
TGTGCCAGCAGTCGGGGACTAGCGGGACGCACAGATACGCAGTATTTT
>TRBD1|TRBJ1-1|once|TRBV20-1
CSASGTGGTEAFF
TGCAGTGCTTCCGGGACAGGGGGAACTGAAGCTTTCTTT
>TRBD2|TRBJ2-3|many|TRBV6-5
CASSISGGADTQYF
TGTGCCAGCAGTATTAGCGGGGGGGCGGATACGCAGTATTTT
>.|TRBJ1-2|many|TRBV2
CASSERNYGYTF
TGTGCCAGCAGTGAACGGAACTATGGCTACACCTTC
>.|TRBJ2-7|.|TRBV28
CASSLTGSGYEQYF
TGTGCCAGCAGCCTAACGGGGTCGGGGTACGAGCAGTACTTC
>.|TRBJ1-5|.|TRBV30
CAWSSQNQPQHF
TGTGCCTGGAGTTCGCAAAATCAGCCCCAGCATTTT
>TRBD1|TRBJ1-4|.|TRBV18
CASSPQEGQGPANEKLFF
TGTGCCAGCTCACCCCAAGAGGGACAGGGGCCGGCTAATGAAAAACTGTTTTTT
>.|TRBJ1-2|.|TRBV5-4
CASSLAGADGYTF
TGTGCCAGCAGCTTGGCAGGGGCCGATGGCTACACCTTC
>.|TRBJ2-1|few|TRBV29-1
CSSVLGRKWVF
TGCAGCTCCGTGTTAGGGCGCAAGTGGGTCTTC
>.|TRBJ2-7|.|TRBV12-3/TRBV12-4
CASTPNPYEQYF
TGTGCCAGCACCCCCAACCCCTACGAGCAGTACTTC
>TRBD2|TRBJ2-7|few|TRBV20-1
CSARVLGEGPEQYF
TGCAGTGCTAGAGTCCTAGGGGAGGGGCCCGAGCAGTACTTC
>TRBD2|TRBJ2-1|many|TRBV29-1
CSPVLAGVANEQFF
TGCAGCCCTGTCTTAGCGGGAGTAGCAAATGAGCAGTTCTTC
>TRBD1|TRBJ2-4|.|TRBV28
CASSSGGSAKNIQYF
TGTGCCAGCAGTTCAGGGGGTTCAGCCAAAAACATTCAGTACTTC
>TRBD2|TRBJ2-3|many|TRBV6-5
CASTLAGAADTQYF
TGTGCCAGCACTCTAGCGGGAGCGGCAGATACGCAGTATTTT
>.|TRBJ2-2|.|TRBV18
CASSPWGENTGELFF
TGTGCCAGCTCACCATGGGGGGAGAACACCGGGGAGCTGTTTTTT
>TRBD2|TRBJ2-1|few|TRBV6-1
CASSTLTSGTYNEQFF
TGTGCCAGCAGTACCCTTACTAGCGGCACCTACAATGAGCAGTTCTTC
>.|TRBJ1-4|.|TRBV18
CASSPQLGNGEKLFF
TGTGCCAGCTCACCACAGTTGGGGAACGGTGAAAAACTGTTTTTT
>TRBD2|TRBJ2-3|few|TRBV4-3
CASSLGLAPEDTQYF
TGCGCCAGCAGCCTGGGACTAGCGCCGGAAGATACGCAGTATTTT
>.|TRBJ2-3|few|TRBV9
CASSGNLHTDTQYF
TGTGCCAGCAGCGGAAATCTTCACACAGATACGCAGTATTTT
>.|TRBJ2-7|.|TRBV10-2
CATRQLLSGYEQYF
TGCGCCACCCGGCAGCTCCTCAGCGGCTACGAGCAGTACTTC
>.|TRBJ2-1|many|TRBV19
CASSPLGGGRFF
TGTGCCAGTAGTCCCCTGGGAGGAGGTCGGTTCTTC
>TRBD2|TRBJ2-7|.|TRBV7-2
CASSLGREYEQYF
TGTGCCAGCAGCTTAGGGCGGGAGTACGAGCAGTACTTC
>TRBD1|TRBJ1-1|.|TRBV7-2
CASSQDRGKTFF
TGTGCCAGCAGCCAAGACAGGGGGAAAACTTTCTTT
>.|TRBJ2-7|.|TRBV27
CASSLSNSPGHEQYF
TGTGCCAGCAGTTTATCGAATTCTCCGGGGCACGAGCAGTACTTC
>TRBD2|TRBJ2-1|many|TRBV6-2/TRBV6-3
CASSYGGRGNEQFF
TGTGCCAGCAGTTACGGCGGGAGGGGAAATGAGCAGTTCTTC
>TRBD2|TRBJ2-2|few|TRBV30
CAGGESATGELFF
TGTGCGGGGGGGGAGTCGGCCACCGGGGAGCTGTTTTTT
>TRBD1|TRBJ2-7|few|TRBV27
CASRYTGDREQYF
TGTGCCAGCAGATATACAGGGGATCGCGAGCAGTACTTC
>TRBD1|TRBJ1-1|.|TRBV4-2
CASSQERQGRPLLNTEAFF
TGTGCCAGCAGCCAAGAACGACAGGGGAGACCTCTCTTGAACACTGAAGCTTTCTTT
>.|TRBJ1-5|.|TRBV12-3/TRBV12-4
CASTTALAGSNQPQHF
TGTGCCAGCACCACTGCCCTGGCAGGGAGCAATCAGCCCCAGCATTTT
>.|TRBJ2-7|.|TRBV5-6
CASSFSGKEQYF
TGTGCCAGCAGCTTTTCAGGGAAGGAGCAGTACTTC
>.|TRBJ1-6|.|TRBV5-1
CASSLMVQGNSPLHF
TGCGCCAGCAGCTTAATGGTGCAGGGGAATTCACCCCTCCACTTT
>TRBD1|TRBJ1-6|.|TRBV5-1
CASSLGVRDRDSPLHF
TGCGCCAGCAGCTTGGGGGTTCGGGACAGGGATTCACCCCTCCACTTT
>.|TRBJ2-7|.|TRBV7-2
CASSPGTEYEQYF
TGTGCCAGCAGCCCCGGGACGGAATACGAGCAGTACTTC
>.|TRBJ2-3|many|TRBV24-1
CATSDSRQKYF
TGTGCCACCAGTGATTCGAGGCAGAAGTATTTT
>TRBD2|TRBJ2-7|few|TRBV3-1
CASRLKRALAGGPGTDEQYF
TGTGCCAGCAGACTTAAAAGGGCCCTAGCGGGAGGGCCGGGGACCGACGAGCAGTACTTC
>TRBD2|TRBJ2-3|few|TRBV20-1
CSPLPSGAPDTQYF
TGCAGCCCCTTGCCTAGCGGGGCTCCAGATACGCAGTATTTT
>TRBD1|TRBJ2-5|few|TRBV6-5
CASSTGAYRGQETQYF
TGTGCCAGCAGTACTGGGGCTTACAGGGGTCAAGAGACCCAGTACTTC
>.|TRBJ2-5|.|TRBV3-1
CASSQGRGGETQYF
TGTGCCAGCAGCCAGGGCAGGGGCGGGGAGACCCAGTACTTC
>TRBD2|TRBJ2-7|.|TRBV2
CASGESGDPVEQYF
TGTGCCAGCGGTGAGAGCGGGGACCCGGTGGAGCAGTACTTC
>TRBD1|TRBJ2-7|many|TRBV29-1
CSYTPGGDEQYF
TGCAGCTACACCCCAGGGGGCGACGAGCAGTACTTC
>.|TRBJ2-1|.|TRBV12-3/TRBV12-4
CASVLGLKTEQFF
TGTGCCAGCGTGCTTGGACTAAAGACTGAGCAGTTCTTC
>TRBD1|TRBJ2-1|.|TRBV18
CASSNGQGKNEQFF
TGTGCCAGCTCAAACGGACAGGGGAAAAATGAGCAGTTCTTC
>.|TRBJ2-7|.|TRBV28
CASSSGLLSYEQYF
TGTGCCAGCAGTTCCGGACTCCTCTCCTACGAGCAGTACTTC
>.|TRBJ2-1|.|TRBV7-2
CASSLIRGSSYNEQFF
TGTGCCAGCAGCTTAATCCGGGGGAGCTCCTACAATGAGCAGTTCTTC
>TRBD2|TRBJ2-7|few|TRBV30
CAWEPGLAAYEQYF
TGTGCCTGGGAGCCGGGACTAGCGGCCTACGAGCAGTACTTC
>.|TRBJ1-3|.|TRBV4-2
CASSQDWGTGNTIYF
TGTGCCAGCAGCCAAGATTGGGGGACTGGAAACACCATATATTTT
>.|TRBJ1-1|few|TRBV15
CATSRADTEAFF
TGTGCCACCAGCAGGGCCGACACTGAAGCTTTCTTT
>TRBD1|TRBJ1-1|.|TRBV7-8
CASSLEYGRGQGRTEAFF
TGTGCCAGCAGCTTAGAGTACGGTAGAGGACAGGGTAGGACTGAAGCTTTCTTT
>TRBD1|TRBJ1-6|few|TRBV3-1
CASSQMDRDSPLHF
TGTGCCAGCAGCCAAATGGACAGGGATTCACCCCTCCACTTT
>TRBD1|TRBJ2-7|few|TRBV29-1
CSARDRFNEQYF
TGCAGCGCTCGGGACAGATTCAACGAGCAGTACTTC
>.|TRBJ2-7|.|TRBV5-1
CASSLAGPAYEQYF
TGCGCCAGCAGCTTAGCGGGCCCCGCCTACGAGCAGTACTTC
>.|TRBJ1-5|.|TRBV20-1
CSATYRGSSNQPQHF
TGCAGTGCAACTTACCGGGGGAGTAGCAATCAGCCCCAGCATTTT